This T cell receptor (beta chain) is drawn from a study of PD-1 blockade in mismatch repair-deficient tumors. Sample time point: archival surgical resection tumor tissue. Trimming removed 6 bases from V and 6 bases from J; junction bases left unmatched: 4. This CDR3 comprises 13 residues. Germline V CDR1 and CDR2: SNHLY, FYNNEI. The method was immunoSEQ multiplex PCR; TCRdb's version includes in-frame clones alone and lacks a portion of them. This table holds around 3,500 clones, 60% to 85% found once. The TCR originated in an adult with mismatch repair-deficient cancer. The chain uses TRBV2 and TRBJ1-4; 7 nucleotides line up with TRBD1. Sequences were derived from primary tumor tissue, sampled from a patient treated with pembrolizumab. In nucleotides, the CDR3 is TGTGCCAGCAGGGGACAGCCACATGAAAAACTGTTTTTT. Translation: CASRGQPHEKLFF.